Presented here are 9 T cell receptor beta chains from one specimen sequenced in a study of blood T cell repertoires in COVID-19. Clones were read by immunoSEQ multiplex PCR, and TCRdb kept only the in-frame ones, dropping some. The sample contains hundreds of thousands of clones, more than 85% of which appear only once. Sequenced material: PBMCs or T cells enriched from blood (not recorded which). The receptors here all came from a woman aged 60-75 years who had recovered from COVID-19.

The rearrangement joins TRBV5-1 to TRBJ1-1, with D possibly being TRBD1 (6 bases). The CDR3 spans 14 residues. Germline V gene data show CDR1 as SGHRS and CDR2 as YFSETQ. V dropped 1 base and J dropped 1 base, with 8 bases sitting between them. CDR3 sequence (DNA): TGCGCCAGCAGCTTGAGGACAGCGAACACTGAAGCTTTCTTT. Its translation is CASSLRTANTEAFF.

This clone was observed once. The chain links TRBV28 to TRBJ1-2; D not resolved. There are 13 residues in the CDR3. The V end was cut by 1 base, the J end by 4 bases, with 7 bases between. Looked up from germline, CDR1 is MDHEN and CDR2 is SYDVKM. CDR3 in amino acids: CASSLLNSYGYTF. DNA for the CDR3: TGTGCCAGCAGTTTATTGAACAGCTATGGCTACACCTTC.

CDR3: CASYSGREGTDTQYF. CDR3 DNA: TGCGCCAGCTACTCGGGCAGGGAAGGGACAGATACGCAGTATTTT. This sequence joins TRBV5-1 and TRBJ2-3; TRBD1 might be the D (5 bases). The CDR3 is made up of 15 amino acids. V was cut by 7 bases and J by 3 bases, with 18 bases left in between. From germline, CDR1 is SGHRS and CDR2 YFSETQ.

The V gene is TRBV2, the J gene TRBJ1-1; no firm D call. The germline V gene encodes CDR1 SNHLY and CDR2 FYNNEI. The CDR3 totals 16 residues. V was pared by 1 base and J by 4 bases, with 16 bases between. CDR3 protein: CASSEEAVRGTTEAFF. The CDR3 nucleotides read TGTGCCAGCAGTGAAGAGGCGGTGCGAGGAACCACTGAAGCTTTCTTT.

This chain links TRBV29-1 with TRBJ2-2; D is undetermined. CDR1 is SQVTM, CDR2 ANQGSEA, per germline. Trimming took 4 bases from V and 0 from J, leaving 9 bases between them. The CDR3 loop spans 14 amino acids. The CDR3 spells CSVAIQSNTGELFF. The CDR3 DNA follows: TGCAGCGTTGCAATACAGTCGAACACCGGGGAGCTGTTTTTT.

This clone was seen a handful of times. The V and J genes are TRBV27 and TRBJ2-7; D is ambiguous. Germline lookup yields CDR1 MNHEY and CDR2 SMNVEV (reference sequence). The ends were cut back, 5 bases at V and 4 bases at J, with 24 bases in the middle. The CDR3 is 17 amino acids. The CDR3 region has the DNA TGTGCCAGCAGTATAAGACCCCCTCGCGTTGAGGCTTACGAGCAGTACTTC. It encodes CASSIRPPRVEAYEQYF.

V usage is TRBV9 and J usage is TRBJ2-7; D may be TRBD2 (6 bases). CDR3 length: 14 residues. Trimming removed 0 bases from V and 2 bases from J, with 9 bases in between. The germline V gene encodes CDR1 SGDLS and CDR2 YYNGEE. The CDR3 is CASSVGGTAYEQYF. The DNA for the CDR3 is TGTGCCAGCAGCGTAGGCGGGACGGCCTACGAGCAGTACTTC.

This rearrangement joins TRBV3-1 (or the pseudogene TRBV3-2) to TRBJ2-6, with D possibly being TRBD2 (6 bases). This CDR3 region has 19 residues. Germline V gives CDR1 LGHDT, CDR2 YNNKEL (reference sequence). V lost 2 bases and J lost 1, with 18 bases in between. The CDR3 loop reads CASSQWGGGEKSGANVLTF. CDR3 bases: TGTGCCAGCAGCCAATGGGGTGGCGGGGAGAAGTCTGGGGCCAACGTCCTGACTTTC.

This clone was detected only a few times. The chain carries TRBV27 and TRBJ1-6; tentatively, D is TRBD1 (5 bases). The V end lost 4 bases, the J end lost 7 bases, and 14 bases lay between the germline ends. The CDR3 runs 15 residues. The V gene's germline CDR1 is MNHEY and CDR2 SMNVEV (reference sequence). The CDR3 loop reads CASSSKQVPNSPLHF. In DNA form, the CDR3 reads TGTGCCAGCAGTTCAAAACAGGTTCCCAATTCACCCCTCCACTTT.